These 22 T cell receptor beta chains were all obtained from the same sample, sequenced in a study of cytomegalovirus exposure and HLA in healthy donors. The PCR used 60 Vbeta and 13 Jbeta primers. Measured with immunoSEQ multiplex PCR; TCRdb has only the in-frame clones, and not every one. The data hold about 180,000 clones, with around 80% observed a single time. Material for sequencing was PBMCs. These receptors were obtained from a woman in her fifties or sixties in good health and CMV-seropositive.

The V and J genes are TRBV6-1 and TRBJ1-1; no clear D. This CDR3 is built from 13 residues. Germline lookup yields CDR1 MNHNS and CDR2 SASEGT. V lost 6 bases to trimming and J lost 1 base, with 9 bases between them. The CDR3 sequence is CASREQANTEAFF. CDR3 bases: TGTGCCAGCAGAGAACAAGCGAACACTGAAGCTTTCTTT.

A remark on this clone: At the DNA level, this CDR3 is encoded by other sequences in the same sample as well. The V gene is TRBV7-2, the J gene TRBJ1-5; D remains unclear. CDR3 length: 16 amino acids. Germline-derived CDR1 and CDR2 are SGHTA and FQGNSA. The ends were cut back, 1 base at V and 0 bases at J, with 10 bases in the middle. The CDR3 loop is CASSLDSGGSNQPQHF. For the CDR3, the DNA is TGTGCCAGCAGCTTAGACTCCGGAGGTAGCAATCAGCCCCAGCATTTT.

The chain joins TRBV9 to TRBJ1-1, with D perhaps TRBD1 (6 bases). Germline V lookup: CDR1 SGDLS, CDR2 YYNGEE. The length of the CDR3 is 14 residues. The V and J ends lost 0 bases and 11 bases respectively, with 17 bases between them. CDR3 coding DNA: TGTGCCAGCAGCGTAGTAGGAGGGGGGGTACCGGCTTTCTTT. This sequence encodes CASSVVGGGVPAFF.

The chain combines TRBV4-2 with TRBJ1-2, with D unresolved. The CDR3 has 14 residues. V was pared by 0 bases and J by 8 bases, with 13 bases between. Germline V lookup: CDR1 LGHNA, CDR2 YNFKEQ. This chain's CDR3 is CASSQEGFVGGYTF. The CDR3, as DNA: TGTGCCAGCAGCCAAGAGGGCTTCGTTGGAGGCTACACCTTC.

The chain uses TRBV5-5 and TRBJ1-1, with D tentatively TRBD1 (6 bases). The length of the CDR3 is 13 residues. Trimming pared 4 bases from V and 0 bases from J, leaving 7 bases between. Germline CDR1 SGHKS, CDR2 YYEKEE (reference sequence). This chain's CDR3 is CASSRTVNTEAFF. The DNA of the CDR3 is TGTGCCAGCAGCCGGACAGTGAACACTGAAGCTTTCTTT.

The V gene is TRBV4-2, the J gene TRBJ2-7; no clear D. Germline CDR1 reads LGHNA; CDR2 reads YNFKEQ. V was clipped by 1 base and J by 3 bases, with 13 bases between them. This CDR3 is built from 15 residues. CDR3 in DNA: TGTGCCAGCAGCCAAGGGTTCGGTAGCTTCTACGAGCAGTACTTC. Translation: CASSQGFGSFYEQYF.

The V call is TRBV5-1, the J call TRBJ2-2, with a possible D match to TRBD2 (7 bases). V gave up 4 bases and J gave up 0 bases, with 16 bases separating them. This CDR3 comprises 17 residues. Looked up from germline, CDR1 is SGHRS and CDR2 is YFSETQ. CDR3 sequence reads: CASSRRGAPSNTGELFF. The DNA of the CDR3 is TGCGCCAGCAGCCGACGGGGGGCCCCTTCGAACACCGGGGAGCTGTTTTTT.

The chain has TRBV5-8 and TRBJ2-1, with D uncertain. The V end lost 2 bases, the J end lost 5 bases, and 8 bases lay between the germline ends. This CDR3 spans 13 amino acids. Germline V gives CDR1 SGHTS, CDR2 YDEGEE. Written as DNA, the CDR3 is TGTGCCAGCAGCTTTTCTATTCACAATGAGCAGTTCTTC. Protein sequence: CASSFSIHNEQFF. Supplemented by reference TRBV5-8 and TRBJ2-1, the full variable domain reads EAGVTQSPTHLIKTRGQQATLRCSPISGHTSVYWYQQALGLGLQFLLWYDEGEERNRGNFPPRFSGRQFPNYSSELNVNALELEDSALYLCASSFSIHNEQFFGPGTRLTVL.

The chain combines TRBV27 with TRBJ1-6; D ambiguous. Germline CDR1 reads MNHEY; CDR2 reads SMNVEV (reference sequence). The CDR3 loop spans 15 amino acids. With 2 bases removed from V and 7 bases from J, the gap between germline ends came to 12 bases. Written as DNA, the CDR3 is TGTGCCAGCAGTTTACTTGGCAGGCTCAATTCACCCCTCCACTTT. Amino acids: CASSLLGRLNSPLHF.

CDR3 in amino acids: CATKTSGANVLTF. The CDR3 region has the DNA TGTGCCACTAAGACATCTGGGGCCAACGTCCTGACTTTC. This rearrangement joins TRBV27 to TRBJ2-6; D not certain. V was shortened by 10 bases and J by 1 base, with 8 bases between the two germline ends. The CDR3 loop spans 13 amino acids. In germline, CDR1 is MNHEY, CDR2 SMNVEV (reference sequence).

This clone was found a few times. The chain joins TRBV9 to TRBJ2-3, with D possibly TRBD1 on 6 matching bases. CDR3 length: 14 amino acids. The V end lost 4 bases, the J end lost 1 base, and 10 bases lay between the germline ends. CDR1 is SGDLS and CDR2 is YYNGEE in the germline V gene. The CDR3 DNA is TGTGCCAGCAGCTGGGCAGGGGGCACAGATACGCAGTATTTT. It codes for CASSWAGGTDTQYF.

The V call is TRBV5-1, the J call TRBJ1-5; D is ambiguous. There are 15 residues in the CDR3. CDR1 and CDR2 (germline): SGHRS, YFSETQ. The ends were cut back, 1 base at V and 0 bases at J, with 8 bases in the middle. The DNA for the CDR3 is TGCGCCAGCAGCTTGAACGGTGATAGCAATCAGCCCCAGCATTTT. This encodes CASSLNGDSNQPQHF.

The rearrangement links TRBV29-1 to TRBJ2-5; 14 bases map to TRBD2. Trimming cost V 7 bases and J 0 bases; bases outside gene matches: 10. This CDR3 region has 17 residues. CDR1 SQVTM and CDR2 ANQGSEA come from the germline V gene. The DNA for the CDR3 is TGCAGCGCGGCCGGGACTAGCGGGGGTATCTACCAAGAGACCCAGTACTTC. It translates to CSAAGTSGGIYQETQYF.

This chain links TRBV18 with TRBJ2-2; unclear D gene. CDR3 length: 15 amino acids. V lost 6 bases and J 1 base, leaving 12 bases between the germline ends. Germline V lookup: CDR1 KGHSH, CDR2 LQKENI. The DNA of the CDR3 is TGTGCCAGCTCCATACGCGGAGTGAACACCGGGGAGCTGTTTTTT. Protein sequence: CASSIRGVNTGELFF.

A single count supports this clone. The CDR3 region is CASSLGRGVYGYTF. CDR3 nucleotides: TGTGCCAGCAGCTTAGGCAGGGGCGTCTATGGCTACACCTTC. The V gene is TRBV7-3, the J gene TRBJ1-2; a possible D gene is TRBD1 (6 bases). Looked up from germline, CDR1 is SGHTA and CDR2 is FQGTGA. Trimming left V 2 bases short and J 4 bases short, with 11 bases between. The CDR3 contains 14 residues. Full variable domain (remainder filled in from reference TRBV7-3 and TRBJ1-2): GAGVSQTPSNKVTEKGKYVELRCDPISGHTALYWYRQSLGQGPEFLIYFQGTGAADDSGLPNDRFFAVRPEGSVSTLKIQRTERGDSAVYLCASSLGRGVYGYTFGSGTRLTVV.

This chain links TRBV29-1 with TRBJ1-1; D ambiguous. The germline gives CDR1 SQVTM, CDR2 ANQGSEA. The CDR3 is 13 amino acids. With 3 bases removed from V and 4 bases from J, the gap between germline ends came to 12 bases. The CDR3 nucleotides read TGCAGCGTTGAGCCGGGCGGAGGCACTGAAGCTTTCTTT. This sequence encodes CSVEPGGGTEAFF.

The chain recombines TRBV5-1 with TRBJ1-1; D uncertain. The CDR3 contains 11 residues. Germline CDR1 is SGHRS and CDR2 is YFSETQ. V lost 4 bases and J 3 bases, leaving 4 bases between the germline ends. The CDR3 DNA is TGCGCCAGCAGCCTAGACACTGAAGCTTTCTTT. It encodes CASSLDTEAFF.

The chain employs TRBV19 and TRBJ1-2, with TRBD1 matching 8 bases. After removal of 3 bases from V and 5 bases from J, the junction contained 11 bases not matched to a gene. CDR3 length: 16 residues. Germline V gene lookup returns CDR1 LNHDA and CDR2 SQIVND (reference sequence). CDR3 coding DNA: TGTGCCAGTAGTATTTCCTTGGGGGACAGGTTGTATGGCTACACCTTC. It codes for CASSISLGDRLYGYTF. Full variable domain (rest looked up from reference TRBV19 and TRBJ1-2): DGGITQSPKYLFRKEGQNVTLSCEQNLNHDAMYWYRQDPGQGLRLIYYSQIVNDFQKGDIAEGYSVSREKKESFPLTVTSAQKNPTAFYLCASSISLGDRLYGYTFGSGTRLTVV.

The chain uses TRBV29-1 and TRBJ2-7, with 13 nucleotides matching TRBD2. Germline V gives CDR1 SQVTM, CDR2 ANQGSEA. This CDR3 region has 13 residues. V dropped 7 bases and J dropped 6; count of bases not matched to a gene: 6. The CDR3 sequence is CSGSGTSGTEQYF. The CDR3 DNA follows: TGCAGCGGCTCCGGGACTAGCGGGACCGAGCAGTACTTC.

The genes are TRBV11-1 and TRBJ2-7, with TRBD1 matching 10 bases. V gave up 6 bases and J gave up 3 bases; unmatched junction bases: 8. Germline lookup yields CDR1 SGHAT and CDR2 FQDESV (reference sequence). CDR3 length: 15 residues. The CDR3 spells CASSFSGTGDYEQYF. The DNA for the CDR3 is TGTGCCAGCAGTTTCTCCGGGACAGGGGACTACGAGCAGTACTTC. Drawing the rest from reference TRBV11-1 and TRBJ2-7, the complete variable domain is EAEVAQSPRYKITEKSQAVAFWCDPISGHATLYWYRQILGQGPELLVQFQDESVVDDSQLPKDRFSAERLKGVDSTLKIQPAELGDSAMYLCASSFSGTGDYEQYFGPGTRLTVT.

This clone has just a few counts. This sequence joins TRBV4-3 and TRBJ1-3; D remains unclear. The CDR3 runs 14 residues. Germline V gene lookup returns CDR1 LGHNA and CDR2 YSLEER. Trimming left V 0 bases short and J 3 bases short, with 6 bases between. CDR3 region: CASSQEVVGNTIYF. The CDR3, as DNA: TGCGCCAGCAGCCAAGAAGTAGTTGGAAACACCATATATTTT.

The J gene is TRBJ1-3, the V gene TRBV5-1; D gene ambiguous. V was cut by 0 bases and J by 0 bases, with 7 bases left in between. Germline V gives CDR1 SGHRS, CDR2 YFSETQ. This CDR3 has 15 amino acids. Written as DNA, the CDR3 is TGCGCCAGCAGCTTGGCCGGGAACTCTGGAAACACCATATATTTT. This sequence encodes CASSLAGNSGNTIYF. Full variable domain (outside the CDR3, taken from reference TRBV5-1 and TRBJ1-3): KAGVTQTPRYLIKTRGQQVTLSCSPISGHRSVSWYQQTPGQGLQFLFEYFSETQRNKGNFPGRFSGRQFSNSRSEMNVSTLELGDSALYLCASSLAGNSGNTIYFGEGSWLTVV.